The T cell receptor beta chain under discussion was sequenced for a study of T-cell reconstitution after alpha-beta-depleted transplantation in children. General observations from the study: Most T-cell counts and diversity one year after the transplant came from T cells that were newly produced.

As it was prepared, the TCRbeta library received unique molecular identifiers. One entry per CDR3 protein results from TCRdb running MiXCR on the PCR reads. The sample lists 700,000 or so distinct CDR3 sequences; around 12% were seen once. There are many counts of this clonotype. Antigen unknown. From germline, CDR1 is DFQATT and CDR2 SNEGSKA (reference sequence). The CDR3 is 15 amino acids. V was clipped by 0 bases and J by 2 bases, with 11 bases between them. Sequenced here: PBMCs, sampled before TCRalphabeta/CD19-depleted stem cell transplant. The gene calls are TRBV20-1 and TRBJ1-3; D not resolved. The receptor was derived from a girl aged 2-15 years with congenital amegakaryocytic thrombocytopenia, due to receive a stem cell transplant. The CDR3 spells CSARDAGDPGNTIYF. In DNA, the CDR3 is TGCAGTGCTAGAGATGCCGGGGATCCTGGAAACACCATATATTTT.